A selection of T cell receptor beta chains follows, all from one sample in a study of T cell changes during pregnancy in multiple sclerosis. Assay: immunoSEQ multiplex PCR; the TCRdb copy retains only in-frame clones and omits some. The sample contains approximately 40,000 clones, 85% to 90% of which appear only once. Specimen: CD4+ T cells from peripheral blood mononuclear cells, collected before pregnancy. These receptors all come from a female donor with multiple sclerosis, enrolled in a pregnancy study. Each CDR3 is given with its conserved first and last residue. The D gene is left open where the match is weak. Clone size is stated in some rows and not others, as once, few, many or a class when expanded.

v_gene: TRBV4-3
j_gene: TRBJ2-3
d_gene: TRBD2
abundance: -
CDR3aa: CASSQDQARSGGRDTQYF
CDR3nt: TGCGCCAGCAGCCAAGATCAGGCTCGAAGCGGGGGCAGAGATACGCAGTATTTT

v_gene: TRBV5-1
j_gene: TRBJ2-2
d_gene: -
abundance: -
CDR3aa: CASSLNSGSGTGELFF
CDR3nt: TGCGCCAGCAGCTTGAATTCGGGATCGGGGACCGGGGAGCTGTTTTTT

v_gene: TRBV4-2
j_gene: TRBJ2-7
d_gene: TRBD2
abundance: -
CDR3aa: CASSLRGWGGSTYEQYF
CDR3nt: TGTGCCAGCAGCCTCCGCGGCTGGGGGGGTTCGACCTACGAGCAGTACTTC

v_gene: TRBV10-3
j_gene: TRBJ1-2
d_gene: TRBD1
abundance: -
CDR3aa: CAISSPGQVNGYTF
CDR3nt: TGTGCCATCAGTTCCCCGGGACAGGTGAATGGCTACACCTTC

v_gene: TRBV5-4
j_gene: TRBJ1-1
d_gene: -
abundance: -
CDR3aa: CASSITGKGLNTEAFF
CDR3nt: TGTGCCAGCAGCATTACAGGGAAGGGGCTGAACACTGAAGCTTTCTTT

v_gene: TRBV28
j_gene: TRBJ1-2
d_gene: -
abundance: -
CDR3aa: CASRTSYGYTF
CDR3nt: TGTGCCAGCAGGACTTCGTATGGCTACACCTTC

v_gene: TRBV27
j_gene: TRBJ2-6
d_gene: -
abundance: -
CDR3aa: CASSLGAGGKYVLTF
CDR3nt: TGTGCCAGCAGTTTAGGGGCAGGGGGGAAATACGTCCTGACTTTC

v_gene: TRBV25-1
j_gene: TRBJ1-2
d_gene: -
abundance: -
CDR3aa: CASRMSGAYGYTF
CDR3nt: TGTGCCAGCAGGATGTCAGGGGCCTATGGCTACACCTTC

v_gene: TRBV5-5
j_gene: TRBJ2-3
d_gene: -
abundance: -
CDR3aa: CASSRTVGWETDTQYF
CDR3nt: TGTGCCAGCAGCCGCACCGTGGGTTGGGAGACAGATACGCAGTATTTT

v_gene: TRBV2
j_gene: TRBJ2-2
d_gene: -
abundance: -
CDR3aa: CASSTRRDGELFF
CDR3nt: TGTGCCAGCAGCACCAGACGGGACGGGGAGCTGTTTTTT

v_gene: TRBV6-5
j_gene: TRBJ2-2
d_gene: TRBD1
abundance: -
CDR3aa: CASSYRGPTTGELFF
CDR3nt: TGTGCCAGCAGTTACAGGGGGCCCACCACCGGGGAGCTGTTTTTT

v_gene: TRBV28
j_gene: TRBJ1-4
d_gene: -
abundance: -
CDR3aa: CASSLGGAGNEKLFF
CDR3nt: TGTGCCAGCAGTTTAGGGGGGGCTGGTAATGAAAAACTGTTTTTT

v_gene: TRBV7-3
j_gene: TRBJ1-4
d_gene: -
abundance: -
CDR3aa: CASSLGPRGGTNEKLFF
CDR3nt: TGTGCCAGCAGCTTAGGGCCCCGGGGGGGAACTAATGAAAAACTGTTTTTT

v_gene: TRBV5-1
j_gene: TRBJ1-6
d_gene: TRBD1
abundance: -
CDR3aa: CASSSSTGVGSPLHF
CDR3nt: TGCGCCAGCAGCTCCTCAACAGGGGTAGGATCACCCCTCCACTTT

v_gene: TRBV18
j_gene: TRBJ1-2
d_gene: TRBD1
abundance: -
CDR3aa: CASSPGQGGNGYTF
CDR3nt: TGTGCCAGCTCACCGGGACAGGGGGGAAATGGCTACACCTTC

v_gene: TRBV4-1
j_gene: TRBJ1-4
d_gene: TRBD1
abundance: -
CDR3aa: CASSRTGGGGEKLFF
CDR3nt: TGCGCCAGCAGCCGCACAGGGGGCGGGGGAGAAAAACTGTTTTTT

v_gene: TRBV19
j_gene: TRBJ1-5
d_gene: TRBD1
abundance: -
CDR3aa: CASSQGQGNNQPQHF
CDR3nt: TGTGCCAGTAGTCAGGGACAGGGAAACAATCAGCCCCAGCATTTT

v_gene: TRBV9
j_gene: TRBJ2-7
d_gene: TRBD1
abundance: once
CDR3aa: CASSVGPSGDRGPYEQYF
CDR3nt: TGTGCCAGCAGCGTAGGGCCTAGTGGGGACAGGGGCCCCTACGAGCAGTACTTC

v_gene: TRBV19
j_gene: TRBJ2-7
d_gene: -
abundance: once
CDR3aa: CASRRAGRGASYEQYF
CDR3nt: TGTGCCAGTAGACGAGCAGGCAGGGGGGCATCCTACGAGCAGTACTTC

v_gene: TRBV6-5
j_gene: TRBJ2-3
d_gene: -
abundance: -
CDR3aa: CASSWYPTQDTQYF
CDR3nt: TGTGCCAGCAGCTGGTACCCCACTCAAGATACGCAGTATTTT

v_gene: TRBV9
j_gene: TRBJ2-7
d_gene: -
abundance: -
CDR3aa: CASSVGRGSYEQYF
CDR3nt: TGTGCCAGCAGCGTCGGACGGGGCTCCTACGAGCAGTACTTC

v_gene: TRBV28
j_gene: TRBJ1-1
d_gene: -
abundance: -
CDR3aa: CASSFPTASEAFF
CDR3nt: TGTGCCAGCAGCTTTCCGACGGCTAGCGAAGCTTTCTTT

v_gene: TRBV5-1
j_gene: TRBJ2-5
d_gene: -
abundance: -
CDR3aa: CASSTGQGETQYF
CDR3nt: TGCGCCAGCAGCACTGGACAAGGGGAGACCCAGTACTTC

v_gene: TRBV9
j_gene: TRBJ2-7
d_gene: TRBD1
abundance: -
CDR3aa: CASSAPGTGRVEQYF
CDR3nt: TGTGCCAGCAGCGCCCCCGGGACAGGGCGTGTCGAGCAGTACTTC

v_gene: TRBV30
j_gene: TRBJ1-2
d_gene: TRBD1
abundance: -
CDR3aa: CAWSGQGLRGYTF
CDR3nt: TGTGCCTGGAGTGGACAGGGGCTCCGTGGCTACACCTTC

v_gene: TRBV5-1
j_gene: TRBJ2-7
d_gene: TRBD2
abundance: once
CDR3aa: CASSQSGGRSYEQYF
CDR3nt: TGCGCCAGCAGTCAAAGCGGGGGCCGCTCCTACGAGCAGTACTTC

v_gene: TRBV5-1
j_gene: TRBJ2-3
d_gene: TRBD2
abundance: -
CDR3aa: CASSLPRGGSDTQYF
CDR3nt: TGCGCCAGCAGCCTACCCCGGGGGGGGTCGGATACGCAGTATTTT

v_gene: TRBV5-1
j_gene: TRBJ2-1
d_gene: -
abundance: -
CDR3aa: CASSLLARASSYNEQFF
CDR3nt: TGCGCCAGCAGCCTATTAGCCCGCGCGAGCTCCTACAATGAGCAGTTCTTC

v_gene: TRBV6-5
j_gene: TRBJ2-7
d_gene: -
abundance: once
CDR3aa: CASSPPALDEQYF
CDR3nt: TGTGCCAGCTCACCCCCCGCTCTAGACGAGCAGTACTTC